The source of this T cell receptor beta chain is a study of shared clonotypes between healthy human individuals. Study-level information: Each donor contributed plates that comprised three CD4 naive, three CD4 memory, two CD8 naive and one CD8 memory.

Clones were sequenced by immunoSEQ multiplex PCR, and TCRdb holds only the in-frame ones, with some missing. This sample carries around 2.1 million clones, roughly 95% of them seen once, and the ten largest clones take 0.13%. CDR3 length: 14 residues. The ends were cut back, 2 bases at V and 2 bases at J, with 10 bases in the middle. Germline assignment: CDR1 SGDLS and CDR2 YYNGEE. Note on this clone: This specimen includes other DNA sequences encoding the same CDR3.

The sample comprised naive CD4+ T cells sorted from blood. Subset described: CD45RA+ positively selected. The TCR sequence derives from a man aged 18-30 years in good health. The chain links TRBV9 to TRBJ1-2, with D unresolved. The CDR3 loop reads CASSVGGSNYGYTF. In DNA form, the CDR3 reads TGTGCCAGCAGCGTCGGCGGGTCCAACTATGGCTACACCTTC. Drawing the rest from reference TRBV9 and TRBJ1-2, the complete variable domain is DSGVTQTPKHLITATGQRVTLRCSPRSGDLSVYWYQQSLDQGLQFLIQYYNGEERAKGNILERFSAQQFPDLHSELNLSSLELGDSALYFCASSVGGSNYGYTFGSGTRLTVV.